This is a list of T cell receptor beta chains from one sample in a study of cytomegalovirus exposure and HLA in healthy donors. Clones were read by immunoSEQ multiplex PCR, and TCRdb kept only the in-frame ones, dropping some. Of roughly 100,000 clones listed, around 74% are singletons. The sequenced sample consisted of PBMCs. The receptors stem from a woman aged 40 to 50 in good health and CMV-seropositive. Each CDR3 is given with its conserved first and last residue. Fields, in order: D gene, J gene, V gene, clone size, CDR3 DNA, CDR3 protein. D genes are given only for firm matches. A row's size may be missing; if present it is once, few, many or a size class.

>TRBD1|TRBJ2-7|TRBV19|-
TGTGCCAGTAGAAGGGACAGGGAGGCCGTCGAGCAGTACTTC
CASRRDREAVEQYF
>TRBD1|TRBJ2-7|TRBV18|-
TGTGCCAGCTCACCCGACAGGGATTACGAGCAGTACTTC
CASSPDRDYEQYF
>-|TRBJ2-2|TRBV6-5|few
TGTGCCAGTACAGGAGACGGGGAGCTGTTTTTT
CASTGDGELFF
>-|TRBJ1-4|TRBV19|-
TGTGCCAGTAGTATGGACTTTACTAATGAAAAACTGTTTTTT
CASSMDFTNEKLFF
>-|TRBJ1-5|TRBV10-1|-
TGCGCCAGCAGTGAGGCAATCGGTGCGGGGAACAATCAGCCCCAGCATTTT
CASSEAIGAGNNQPQHF
>-|TRBJ1-4|TRBV28|-
TGTGCCAGCAGTTTAGGCTCAGGGGATTTATCGGAAAAACTGTTTTTT
CASSLGSGDLSEKLFF
>-|TRBJ2-7|TRBV28|-
TGTGCCGAGAGCCAGCAGGGAGGCTCCTACGAGCAGTACTTC
CAESQQGGSYEQYF
>-|TRBJ2-1|TRBV1|-
TGCACCAGCAGCCACCCCGGGACTACCAATGAGCAGTTCTTC
CTSSHPGTTNEQFF
>TRBD1|TRBJ2-1|TRBV11-2|few
TGTGCCAGCAGCTTAGGGACAGGGGGCTACAATGAGCAGTTCTTC
CASSLGTGGYNEQFF
>-|TRBJ2-7|TRBV5-1|-
TGCGCCAGCAGCTTCCAGGGGACCTACGAGCAGTACTTC
CASSFQGTYEQYF
>TRBD1|TRBJ1-1|TRBV7-9|once
TGTGCCAGTAAGCCCCCGACAGGGGGAAGGAACACTGAAGCTTTCTTT
CASKPPTGGRNTEAFF
>-|TRBJ1-3|TRBV7-6|-
TGTGCCAGCAGCCAGGACTCGACCCCTGGAAACACCATATATTTT
CASSQDSTPGNTIYF
>TRBD2|TRBJ2-1|TRBV7-9|once
TGTGCCAGCAGCTCTGGACTAGCGGGAGAACCCCCCTACAATGAGCAGTTCTTC
CASSSGLAGEPPYNEQFF
>-|TRBJ2-7|TRBV15|-
TGTGCCACCAGCAGAGTGGCGGGAACCTCCTACGAGCAGTACTTC
CATSRVAGTSYEQYF
>-|TRBJ2-3|TRBV27|few
TGTGCCAGCAGTATATTAGGACTTGTCTCAGATACGCAGTATTTT
CASSILGLVSDTQYF
>-|TRBJ2-5|TRBV11-2|-
TGTGCCAGCAGCCCAGGGTCCGGGCCTCAAGAGACCCAGTACTTC
CASSPGSGPQETQYF
>TRBD1|TRBJ1-1|TRBV6-5|-
TGTGCCAGCAAAAAGACAGGGACCCTTTCAGCTTTCTTT
CASKKTGTLSAFF
>TRBD2|TRBJ2-3|TRBV4-1|once
TGCGCCAGCGGGAAGACTAGCGGGGGGCCCAGGGGATCTGCAGATACGCAGTATTTT
CASGKTSGGPRGSADTQYF
>-|TRBJ2-7|TRBV4-2|-
TGTGCCAGCAGTCATAACAGGGACGAGCAGTACTTC
CASSHNRDEQYF
>TRBD1|TRBJ1-6|TRBV9|-
TGTGCCAGCAGCGGGGGACAGGGGCATAATTCACCCCTCCACTTT
CASSGGQGHNSPLHF
>TRBD1|TRBJ2-7|TRBV5-1|-
TGCGCCAGCAGCTCCCCAGGGGGCGACGAGCAGTACTTC
CASSSPGGDEQYF
>TRBD1|TRBJ1-2|TRBV11-3|-
TGTGCCAGCAGCTTACGGGACAGGGGGACCTATGGCTACACCTTC
CASSLRDRGTYGYTF
>-|TRBJ2-7|TRBV11-3|few
TGTGCCAGCAGCTTAGGATCGGGTAGGAACCACCCCTACGAGCAGTACTTC
CASSLGSGRNHPYEQYF
>-|TRBJ2-7|TRBV28|-
TGTGCCAGCAGTTATCGGGGGAGGCGGTACGAGCAGTACTTC
CASSYRGRRYEQYF
>-|TRBJ1-2|TRBV7-9|-
TGTGCCAGCAGCTTAGGGTCCAGGTCGAACACCTTC
CASSLGSRSNTF
>-|TRBJ2-3|TRBV9|-
TGTGCCAGCAGCGTACCCGGGGCAGATACGCAGTATTTT
CASSVPGADTQYF
>-|TRBJ2-5|TRBV2|few
TGTGCCAGCAGTGAACGGGAGACCCAGTACTTC
CASSERETQYF
>-|TRBJ1-2|TRBV4-2|-
TGTGCCAGCAGCTTCATCTCGGGGGGCGTAGGCTACACCTTC
CASSFISGGVGYTF
>TRBD2|TRBJ2-1|TRBV9|-
TGTGCCAGCAGCGTGGGACTAGCCTACAATGAGCAGTTCTTC
CASSVGLAYNEQFF
>TRBD1|TRBJ1-2|TRBV29-1|-
TGCAGCGGCGGGGACAGGGGAAGTGGCTACACCTTC
CSGGDRGSGYTF
>-|TRBJ1-2|TRBV6-6|-
TGTGCCAGCAGTTACGGGCCACCGGCGGGCTATGGCTACACCTTC
CASSYGPPAGYGYTF
>TRBD1|TRBJ1-3|TRBV7-3|-
TGTGCCAGCAGCTTGCTGGGACAGGGGTCTGGAAACACCATATATTTT
CASSLLGQGSGNTIYF
>TRBD1|TRBJ2-6|TRBV27|-
TGTGCCAGCAGTGACTCCGGGACAGGGGGCGCTGGGGCCAACGTCCTGACTTTC
CASSDSGTGGAGANVLTF
>-|TRBJ1-5|TRBV19|once
TGTGCCAGTAGTCTCTACAGGGTGGGTCAGCCCCAGCATTTT
CASSLYRVGQPQHF
>TRBD1|TRBJ2-5|TRBV14|-
TGTGCCAGCAGCCCAGGGGGCTACCAAGAGACCCAGTACTTC
CASSPGGYQETQYF
>-|TRBJ2-6|TRBV28|-
TGTGCCAGTACCAGAAGCTCTGGGGCCAACGTCCTGACTTTC
CASTRSSGANVLTF
>-|TRBJ1-5|TRBV7-9|-
TGTGCCAGCAGCTCCGTTGGGGGAGGCCCTCAGCCCCAGCATTTT
CASSSVGGGPQPQHF
>-|TRBJ2-3|TRBV29-1|few
TGCAGCGTTGATGGGGGGACAGATACGCAGTATTTT
CSVDGGTDTQYF
>TRBD2|TRBJ2-3|TRBV28|-
TGTGCCAGCAGTTTCACAGCGGGGGTTACGCAGTATTTT
CASSFTAGVTQYF
>-|TRBJ1-5|TRBV5-1|-
TGCGCCAGCAGGCCGGGGCGGGGGGACGGTCAGCCCCAGCATTTT
CASRPGRGDGQPQHF
>TRBD1|TRBJ2-7|TRBV29-1|-
TGCAGCGTTGACGCCGGGACAGGGTCCTACGAGCAGTACTTC
CSVDAGTGSYEQYF
>-|TRBJ2-3|TRBV5-1|-
TGCGCCAGCAGCTTGGTGGCTAGTGTCACAGATACGCAGTATTTT
CASSLVASVTDTQYF
>TRBD2|TRBJ2-1|TRBV5-1|-
TGCGCCAGCAGCTTGGAGTATCTAGCGGTGAGCTCCTACAATGAGCAGTTCTTC
CASSLEYLAVSSYNEQFF
>-|TRBJ1-5|TRBV29-1|-
TGCAGCGTTGGACGAGGGCACAATCAGCCCCAGCATTTT
CSVGRGHNQPQHF
>TRBD2|TRBJ2-7|TRBV29-1|-
TGCAGCGTGGTTTGGACGGGGGGCTCCTACGAGCAGTACTTC
CSVVWTGGSYEQYF
>-|TRBJ1-4|TRBV6-1|-
TGTGCCAGCAGAGAATACAGGGCAACTAATGAAAAACTGTTTTTT
CASREYRATNEKLFF
>-|TRBJ2-2|TRBV19|few
TGTGCCAGTAGCGTACACGATACAAACACCGGGGAGCTGTTTTTT
CASSVHDTNTGELFF
>-|TRBJ1-1|TRBV7-3|-
TGTGCCAGCAGCTTAACGCGGACAGTCCTGAACACTGAAGCTTTCTTT
CASSLTRTVLNTEAFF